This T cell receptor (beta chain) was profiled in a study of PD-1 blockade in classical Hodgkin lymphoma. Trimming left V 1 base short and J 4 bases short, with 11 bases between. The CDR3 has 14 residues. Per the germline V gene, CDR1 is MNHNS and CDR2 is SASEGT. Sequencing was performed with immunoSEQ multiplex PCR; in TCRdb, only in-frame clones are kept and a portion is missing. Of 27,000 or so clones listed, around 72% were seen once; the top ten hold approximately 4%. The time point was: cycle 4 day 1 (C4D1), after 6 weeks of nivolumab. All the patients suffered relapse after autologous stem cell transplantation, and brentuximab vedotin exposure differed.

The clonotype was recovered from a human donor with classical Hodgkin lymphoma. The V and J genes are TRBV6-1 and TRBJ2-7, with D perhaps matching TRBD1 (6 bases). The starting material was peripheral blood mononuclear cells (PBMCs), obtained before the fourth cycle of nivolumab. Here the CDR3 reads CASSEVFGQYEQYF. The CDR3 region has the DNA TGTGCCAGCAGTGAAGTGTTTGGACAGTACGAGCAGTACTTC.